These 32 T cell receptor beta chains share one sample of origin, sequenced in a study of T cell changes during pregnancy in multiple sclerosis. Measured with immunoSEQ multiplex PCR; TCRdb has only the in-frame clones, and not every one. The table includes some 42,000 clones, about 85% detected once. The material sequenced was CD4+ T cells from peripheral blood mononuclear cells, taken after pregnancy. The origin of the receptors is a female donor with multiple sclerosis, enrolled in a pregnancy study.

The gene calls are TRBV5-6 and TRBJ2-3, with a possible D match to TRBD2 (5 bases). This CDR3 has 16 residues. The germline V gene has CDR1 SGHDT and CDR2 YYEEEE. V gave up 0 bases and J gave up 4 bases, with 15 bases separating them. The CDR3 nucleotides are TGTGCCAGCAGCTTGGGGCCGGGATCCTCGGCAGATACGCAGTATTTT. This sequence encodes CASSLGPGSSADTQYF.

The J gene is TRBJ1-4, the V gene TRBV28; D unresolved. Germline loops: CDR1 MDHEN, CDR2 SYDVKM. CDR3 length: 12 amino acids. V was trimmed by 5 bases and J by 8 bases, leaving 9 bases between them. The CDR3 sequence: CASSPPIEKLFF. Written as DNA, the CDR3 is TGTGCCAGCAGTCCCCCCATCGAAAAACTGTTTTTT.

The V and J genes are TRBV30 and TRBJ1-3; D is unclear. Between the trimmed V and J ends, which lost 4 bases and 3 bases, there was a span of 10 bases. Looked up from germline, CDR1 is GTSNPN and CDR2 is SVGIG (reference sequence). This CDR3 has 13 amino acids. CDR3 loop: CAWTPGFGNTIYF. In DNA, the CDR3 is TGTGCCTGGACCCCGGGGTTTGGAAACACCATATATTTT.

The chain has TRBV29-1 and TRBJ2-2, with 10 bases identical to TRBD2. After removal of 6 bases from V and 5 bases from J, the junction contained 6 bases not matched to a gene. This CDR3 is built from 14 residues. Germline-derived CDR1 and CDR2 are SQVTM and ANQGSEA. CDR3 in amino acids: CSVPGLATTGELFF. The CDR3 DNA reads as TGCAGCGTCCCGGGACTAGCGACTACCGGGGAGCTGTTTTTT.

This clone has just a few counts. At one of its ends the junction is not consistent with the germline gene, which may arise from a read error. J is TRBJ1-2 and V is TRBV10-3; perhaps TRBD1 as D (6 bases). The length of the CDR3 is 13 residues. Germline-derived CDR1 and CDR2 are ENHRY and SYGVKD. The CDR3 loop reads CASFGQLGYGYTF. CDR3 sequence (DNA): TGCGCGTCGTTTGGACAGTTGGGCTATGGCTACACCTTC.

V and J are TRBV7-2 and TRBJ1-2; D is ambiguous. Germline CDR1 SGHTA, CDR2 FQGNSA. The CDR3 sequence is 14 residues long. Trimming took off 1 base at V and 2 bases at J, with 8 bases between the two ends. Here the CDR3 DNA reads TGTGCCAGCAGCTTAGTCCGGGGAAACTATGGCTACACCTTC. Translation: CASSLVRGNYGYTF.

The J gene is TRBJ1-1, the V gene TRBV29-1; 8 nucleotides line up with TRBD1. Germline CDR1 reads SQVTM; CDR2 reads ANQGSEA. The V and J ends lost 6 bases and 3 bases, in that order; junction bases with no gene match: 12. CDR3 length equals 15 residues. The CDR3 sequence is CSVRQGWGMDTEAFF. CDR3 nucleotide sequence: TGCAGCGTCCGACAGGGGTGGGGAATGGACACTGAAGCTTTCTTT. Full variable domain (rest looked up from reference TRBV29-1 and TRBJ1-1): SAVISQKPSRDICQRGTSLTIQCQVDSQVTMMFWYRQQPGQSLTLIATANQGSEATYESGFVIDKFPISRPNLTFSTLTVSNMSPEDSSIYLCSVRQGWGMDTEAFFGQGTRLTVV.

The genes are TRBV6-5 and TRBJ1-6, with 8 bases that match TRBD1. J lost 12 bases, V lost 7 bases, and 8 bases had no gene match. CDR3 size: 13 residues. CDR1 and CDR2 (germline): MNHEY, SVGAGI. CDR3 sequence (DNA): TGTGCCAGCATCCGACAGGGGATTGGACCCCTCCACTTT. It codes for CASIRQGIGPLHF.

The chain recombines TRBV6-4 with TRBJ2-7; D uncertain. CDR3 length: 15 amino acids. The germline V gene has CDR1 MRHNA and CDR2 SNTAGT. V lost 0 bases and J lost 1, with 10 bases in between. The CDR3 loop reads CASSDSSFFSYEQYF. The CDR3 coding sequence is TGTGCCAGCAGTGACTCGTCTTTCTTTTCCTACGAGCAGTACTTC.

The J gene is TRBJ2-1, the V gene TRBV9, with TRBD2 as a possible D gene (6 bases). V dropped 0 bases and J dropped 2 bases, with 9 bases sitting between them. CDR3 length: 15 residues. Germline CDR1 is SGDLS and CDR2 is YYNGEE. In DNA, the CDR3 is TGTGCCAGCAGCGTAGCCCCGGGGGCCTACAATGAGCAGTTCTTC. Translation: CASSVAPGAYNEQFF.

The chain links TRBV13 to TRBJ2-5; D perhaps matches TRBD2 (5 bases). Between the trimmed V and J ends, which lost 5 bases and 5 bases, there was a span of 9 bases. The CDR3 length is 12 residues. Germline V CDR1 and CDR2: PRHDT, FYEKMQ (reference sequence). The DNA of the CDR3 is TGTGCCAGCAGCCCCCCGGGGGAGACCCAGTACTTC. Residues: CASSPPGETQYF.

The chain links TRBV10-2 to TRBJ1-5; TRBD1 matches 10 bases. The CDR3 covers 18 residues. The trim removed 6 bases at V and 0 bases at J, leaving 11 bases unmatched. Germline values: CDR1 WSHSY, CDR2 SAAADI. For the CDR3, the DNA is TGCGCCAGCAGGAGCCCCGACAGGGGGCCTTATAGCAATCAGCCCCAGCATTTT. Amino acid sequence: CASRSPDRGPYSNQPQHF.

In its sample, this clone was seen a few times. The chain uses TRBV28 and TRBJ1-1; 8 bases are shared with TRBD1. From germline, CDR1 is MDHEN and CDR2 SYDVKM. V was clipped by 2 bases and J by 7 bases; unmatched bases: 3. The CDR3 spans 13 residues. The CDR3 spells CASSLQGAGEAFF. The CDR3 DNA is TGTGCCAGCAGTTTACAGGGGGCGGGTGAAGCTTTCTTT.

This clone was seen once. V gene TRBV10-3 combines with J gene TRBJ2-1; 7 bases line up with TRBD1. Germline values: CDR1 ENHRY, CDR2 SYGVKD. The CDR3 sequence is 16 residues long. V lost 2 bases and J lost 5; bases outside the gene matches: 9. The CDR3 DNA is TGTGCCATCAGTGAGCGGGGACAGTTGGGGAACAATGAGCAGTTCTTC. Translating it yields CAISERGQLGNNEQFF.

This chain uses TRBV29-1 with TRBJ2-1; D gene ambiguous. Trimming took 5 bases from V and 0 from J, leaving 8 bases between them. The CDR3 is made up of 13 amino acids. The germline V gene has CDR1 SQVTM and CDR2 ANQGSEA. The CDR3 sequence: CSVSGSSYNEQFF. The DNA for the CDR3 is TGCAGCGTTTCAGGCAGCTCCTACAATGAGCAGTTCTTC.

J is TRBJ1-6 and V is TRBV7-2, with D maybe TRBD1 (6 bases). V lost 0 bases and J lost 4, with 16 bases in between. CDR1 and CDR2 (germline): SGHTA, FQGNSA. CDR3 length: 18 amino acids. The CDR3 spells CASSLAWGGGNYNSPLHF. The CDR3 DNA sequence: TGTGCCAGCAGCTTAGCTTGGGGAGGGGGGAATTATAATTCACCCCTCCACTTT.

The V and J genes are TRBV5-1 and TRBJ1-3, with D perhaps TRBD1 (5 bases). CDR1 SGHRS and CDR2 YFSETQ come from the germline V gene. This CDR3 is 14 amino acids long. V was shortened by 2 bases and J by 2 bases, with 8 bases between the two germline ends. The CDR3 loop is CASSFQGTGNTIYF. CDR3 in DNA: TGCGCCAGCAGCTTCCAGGGAACTGGAAACACCATATATTTT.

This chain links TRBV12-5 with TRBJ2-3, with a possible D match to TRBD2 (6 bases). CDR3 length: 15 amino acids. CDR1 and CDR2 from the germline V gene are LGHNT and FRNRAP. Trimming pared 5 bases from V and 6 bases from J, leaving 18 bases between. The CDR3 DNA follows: TGTGCTAGTGGTCCAACGTCTGGGGGGATGGATACGCAGTATTTT. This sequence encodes CASGPTSGGMDTQYF.

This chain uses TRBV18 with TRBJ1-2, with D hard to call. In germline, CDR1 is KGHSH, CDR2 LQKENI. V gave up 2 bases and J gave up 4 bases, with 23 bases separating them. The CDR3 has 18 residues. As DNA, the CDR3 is TGTGCCAGCTCACCAATTAACTCTCGCCAGGACTTCAGCTATGGCTACACCTTC. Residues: CASSPINSRQDFSYGYTF.

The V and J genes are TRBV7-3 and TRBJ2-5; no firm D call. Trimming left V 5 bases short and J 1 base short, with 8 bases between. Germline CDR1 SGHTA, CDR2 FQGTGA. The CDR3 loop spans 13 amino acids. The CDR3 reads CASSRSFQETQYF. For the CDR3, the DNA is TGTGCCAGCAGCCGGAGCTTCCAAGAGACCCAGTACTTC.

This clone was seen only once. The CDR3 nucleotides read TGTGCCAGCAGGCTCACTAGCGGGGGAACCTACGAGCAGTACTTC. Its translation: CASRLTSGGTYEQYF. The chain has TRBV11-2 and TRBJ2-5; 11 bases are shared with TRBD2. The DNA end favors TRBJ2-7, so the J call may be wrong. From germline, CDR1 is SGHAT and CDR2 FQNNGV. The CDR3 is 15 amino acids.

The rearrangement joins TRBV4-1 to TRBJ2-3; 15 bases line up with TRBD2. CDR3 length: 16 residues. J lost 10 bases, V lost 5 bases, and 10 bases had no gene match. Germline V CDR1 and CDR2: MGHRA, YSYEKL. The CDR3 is CASSSPGLAGGWAQYF. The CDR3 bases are TGCGCCAGCAGCTCACCGGGACTAGCGGGGGGCTGGGCGCAGTATTTT.

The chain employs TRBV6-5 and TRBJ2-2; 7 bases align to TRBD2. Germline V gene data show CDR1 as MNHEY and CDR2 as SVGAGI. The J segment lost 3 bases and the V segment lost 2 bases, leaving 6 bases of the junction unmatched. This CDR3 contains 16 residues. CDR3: CASSYKASGYTGELFF. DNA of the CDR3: TGTGCCAGCAGTTACAAGGCTAGCGGATACACCGGGGAGCTGTTTTTT.

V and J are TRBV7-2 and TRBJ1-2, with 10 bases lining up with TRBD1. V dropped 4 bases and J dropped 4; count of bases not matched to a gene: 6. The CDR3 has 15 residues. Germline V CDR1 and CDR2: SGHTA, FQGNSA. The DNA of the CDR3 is TGTGCCAGCAGCTGGGACAGGGGACAGGGCTATGGCTACACCTTC. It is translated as CASSWDRGQGYGYTF.

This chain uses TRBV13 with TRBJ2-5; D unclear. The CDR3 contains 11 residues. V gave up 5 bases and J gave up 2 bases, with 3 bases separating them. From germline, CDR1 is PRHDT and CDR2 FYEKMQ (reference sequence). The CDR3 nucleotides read TGTGCCAGCAGCACACAAGAGACCCAGTACTTC. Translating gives CASSTQETQYF.

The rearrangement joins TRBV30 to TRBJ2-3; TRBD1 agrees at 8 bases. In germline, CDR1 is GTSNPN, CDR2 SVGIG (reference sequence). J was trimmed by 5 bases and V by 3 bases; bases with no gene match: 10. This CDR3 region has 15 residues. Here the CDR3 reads CAWSPDRAWKDTQYF. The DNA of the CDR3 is TGTGCCTGGAGCCCGGACAGGGCGTGGAAAGATACGCAGTATTTT. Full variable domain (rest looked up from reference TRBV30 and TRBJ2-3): SQTIHQWPATLVQPVGSPLSLECTVEGTSNPNLYWYRQAAGRGLQLLFYSVGIGQISSEVPQNLSASRPQDRQFILSSKKLLLSDSGFYLCAWSPDRAWKDTQYFGPGTRLTVL.

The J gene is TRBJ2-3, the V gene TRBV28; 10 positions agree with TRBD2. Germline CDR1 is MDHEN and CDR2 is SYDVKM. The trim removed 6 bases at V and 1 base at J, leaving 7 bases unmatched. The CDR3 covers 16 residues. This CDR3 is CASRLWTSGGTDTQYF. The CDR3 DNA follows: TGTGCCAGCAGGCTTTGGACTAGCGGAGGCACAGATACGCAGTATTTT.

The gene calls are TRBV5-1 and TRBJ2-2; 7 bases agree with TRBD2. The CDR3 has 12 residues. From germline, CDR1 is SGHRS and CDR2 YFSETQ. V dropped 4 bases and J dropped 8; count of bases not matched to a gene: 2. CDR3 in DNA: TGCGCCAGCAGCCTGGGACTAGGGGAGCTGTTTTTT. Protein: CASSLGLGELFF.

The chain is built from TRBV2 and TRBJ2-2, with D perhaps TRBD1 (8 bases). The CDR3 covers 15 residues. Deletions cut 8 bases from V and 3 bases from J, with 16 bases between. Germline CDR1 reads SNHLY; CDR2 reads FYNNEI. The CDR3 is CASLRTGRDTGELFF. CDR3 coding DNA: TGTGCCAGCCTTAGGACAGGGAGGGACACCGGGGAGCTGTTTTTT. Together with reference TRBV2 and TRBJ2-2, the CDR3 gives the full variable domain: EPEVTQTPSHQVTQMGQEVILRCVPISNHLYFYWYRQILGQKVEFLVSFYNNEISEKSEIFDDQFSVERPDGSNFTLKIRSTKLEDSAMYFCASLRTGRDTGELFFGEGSRLTVL.

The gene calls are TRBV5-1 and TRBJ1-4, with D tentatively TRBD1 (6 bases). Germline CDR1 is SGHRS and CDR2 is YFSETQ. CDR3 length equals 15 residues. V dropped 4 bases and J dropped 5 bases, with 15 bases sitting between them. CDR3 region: CASSITGTRNEKLFF. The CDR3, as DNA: TGCGCCAGCAGCATTACCGGGACACGCAATGAAAAACTGTTTTTT.

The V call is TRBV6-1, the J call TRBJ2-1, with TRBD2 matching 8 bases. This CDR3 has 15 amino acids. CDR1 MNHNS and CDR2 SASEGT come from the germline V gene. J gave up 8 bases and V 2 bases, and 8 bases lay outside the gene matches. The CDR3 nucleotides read TGTGCCAGCAGTGAAATCCCCGGGACTAGGCATGAGCAGTTCTTC. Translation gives CASSEIPGTRHEQFF.

The CDR3 region is CASSPPPGTASEAFF. Here the CDR3 DNA reads TGTGCCAGCAGCCCTCCCCCTGGGACAGCTTCTGAAGCTTTCTTT. This chain connects TRBV9 to TRBJ1-1, with TRBD1 identical over 7 bases. With V trimmed by 4 bases and J by 6 bases, 12 bases remained unmatched. Looked up from germline, CDR1 is SGDLS and CDR2 is YYNGEE. The CDR3 is made up of 15 amino acids.